These T cell receptor beta chains were read from a single sample in a study of shared clonotypes between healthy human individuals. The assay was immunoSEQ multiplex PCR, and TCRdb's table has in-frame clones only and misses some. The sample carries about 870,000 clones, approximately 92% recorded once. Sequenced sample: naive CD8+ T cells sorted from blood. The receptor source for this set is a man younger than 45 in good health. Each CDR3 is given with its conserved first and last residue. A D gene is named only where the DNA matches it firmly. Rows give clone size only sometimes, using once, few, many, or a class for an expanded clone.

NA,TRBJ2-5,NA,TRBV15,TGTGCCACCAGCAGAGGGACAGACCAAGAGACCCAGTACTTC,CATSRGTDQETQYF
once,TRBJ2-1,TRBD2,TRBV11-3,TGTGCCAGCAGCTTCTCTAGCGGGAGTTTGTATGAGCAGTTCTTC,CASSFSSGSLYEQFF
once,TRBJ2-1,TRBD2,TRBV9,TGTGCCAGCAGCCCCCCCACTGGACTAGCGGGAGTTTACAATGAGCAGTTCTTC,CASSPPTGLAGVYNEQFF
NA,TRBJ1-1,NA,TRBV4-1,TGCGCCAGCAGCCCCCGCGGGCTGGCCACTGAAGCTTTCTTT,CASSPRGLATEAFF
once,TRBJ1-5,NA,TRBV6-4,TGTGCCAGCAGTGAGCGGGGGTCGACGAGAGGGGTTGGTCAGCCCCAGCATTTT,CASSERGSTRGVGQPQHF
NA,TRBJ2-7,NA,TRBV28,TGTGCCAGCAGATGGATACAGGGCACCTACGAGCAGTACTTC,CASRWIQGTYEQYF
NA,TRBJ2-7,NA,TRBV19,TGTGCCAGTAGTCTCTCTCCCAGAAAGGACTACGAGCAGTACTTC,CASSLSPRKDYEQYF
NA,TRBJ2-7,NA,TRBV30,TGTGCCTGGAGTGTAAGCCATTCCTACGAGCAGTACTTC,CAWSVSHSYEQYF
NA,TRBJ2-1,NA,TRBV6-1,TGTGCCAGCAGTGAAGCGGGAGTCAATGAGCAGTTCTTC,CASSEAGVNEQFF
NA,TRBJ2-3,TRBD2,TRBV28,TGTGCCAGCAGTTCCCCGAACAGCATACTTCGGGAGGGGACAGATACGCAGTATTTT,CASSSPNSILREGTDTQYF
NA,TRBJ2-1,NA,TRBV29-1,TGCAGCGTTGAGAACTCCGCGGAGGGCTACAATGAGCAGTTCTTC,CSVENSAEGYNEQFF
NA,TRBJ2-7,TRBD2,TRBV7-2,TGTGCCAGCAGCTTAGCGGTCGGACTAGCGGGGCCCGGGGGCGAGCAGTACTTC,CASSLAVGLAGPGGEQYF
NA,TRBJ1-5,TRBD1,TRBV25-1,TGTGCCAGCAGTGAAGATCAGGGGGCCAGCAATCAGCCCCAGCATTTT,CASSEDQGASNQPQHF
many,TRBJ2-1,TRBD2,TRBV2,TGTGCCAGCAGTGATAAAGGGACTAGCGGGAGTAATGAGCAGTTCTTC,CASSDKGTSGSNEQFF
NA,TRBJ2-7,NA,TRBV7-9,TGTGCCAGCAGCTTACCAGGGTCCTACGAGCAGTACTTC,CASSLPGSYEQYF
few,TRBJ2-1,NA,TRBV27,TGTGCCAGCAGCGAGCTCAGCTCCTACAATGAGCAGTTCTTC,CASSELSSYNEQFF
NA,TRBJ2-3,TRBD2,TRBV10-1,TGCGCCAGCAGTGCCCTGAGCGGGGCAAGCACAGATACGCAGTATTTT,CASSALSGASTDTQYF
NA,TRBJ2-7,TRBD2,TRBV4-3,TGCGCCAGCAGCCCAGGACTAGCGGGAGTTTACGAGCAGTACTTC,CASSPGLAGVYEQYF
NA,TRBJ1-1,TRBD1,TRBV9,TGTGCCAGCAGCGCATCCGGGACAGGGGCTGAAGCTTTCTTT,CASSASGTGAEAFF
NA,TRBJ2-7,TRBD2,TRBV7-9,TGTGCCAGCAGCTTGGGGACTAGCGGGAGGCCCTACGAGCAGTACTTC,CASSLGTSGRPYEQYF
NA,TRBJ2-7,NA,TRBV4-1,TGCGCCAGCAGCCAAGATAGCCGGCAAGGGCAGTACTTC,CASSQDSRQGQYF
NA,TRBJ2-7,TRBD2,TRBV27,TGTGCCAGCACCCGAGCGGGGACTAGCGGGATGTACGAGCAGTACTTC,CASTRAGTSGMYEQYF
NA,TRBJ2-1,NA,TRBV7-6,TGTGCCAGCAGCTTGGCTCCCCTCGTCGATGAGCAGTTCTTC,CASSLAPLVDEQFF
NA,TRBJ2-1,NA,TRBV7-6,TGTGCCAGCAGCTTAGATTTTTACAATGAGCAGTTCTTC,CASSLDFYNEQFF
NA,TRBJ2-3,TRBD2,TRBV4-1,TGCGCCAGCAGCCAAGATGGTAGCGGGGCCACAGATACGCAGTATTTT,CASSQDGSGATDTQYF
NA,TRBJ1-4,NA,TRBV6-6,TGTGCCAGCAGTTACACGAATGAAAAACTGTTTTTT,CASSYTNEKLFF
NA,TRBJ2-7,TRBD1,TRBV9,TGTGCCAGCAGCGTGTCAGGGGGCTGGAGAAACGAGCAGTACTTC,CASSVSGGWRNEQYF
NA,TRBJ2-5,NA,TRBV9,TGTGCCAGCAGCCCCCCGGGCGGGGCGGAGACCCAGTACTTC,CASSPPGGAETQYF
NA,TRBJ2-7,NA,TRBV5-6,TGTGCCAGCAGCTTGGTAGGGCACGGAGCCTTGGGAGAGCAGTACTTC,CASSLVGHGALGEQYF
NA,TRBJ2-7,NA,TRBV29-1,TGCAGCGTTGAAGAACCGGACACGAGCTCCTACGAGCAGTACTTC,CSVEEPDTSSYEQYF
many,TRBJ2-7,TRBD2,TRBV2,TGTGCCAGCAGTCTCGGACTAGCGGGTTTATCCTACGAGCAGTACTTC,CASSLGLAGLSYEQYF
NA,TRBJ1-4,NA,TRBV10-2,TGCGCCAGCAGTGAGTCAGCACAGGGAGGTCACACGACTAATGAAAAACTGTTTTTT,CASSESAQGGHTTNEKLFF
NA,TRBJ2-7,TRBD2,TRBV18,TGTGCCAGCGCTCCCCCTACTAGCGGGATCGAGCAGTACTTC,CASAPPTSGIEQYF
NA,TRBJ2-2,NA,TRBV6-6,TGTGCCAGCAGTTACTCGAAGGGCTCCCCCACCGGGGAGCTGTTTTTT,CASSYSKGSPTGELFF
NA,TRBJ2-3,TRBD2,TRBV27,TGTGCCAGCAGTTCGGGGACTAGCGGGTCAGATACGCAGTATTTT,CASSSGTSGSDTQYF
NA,TRBJ2-7,NA,TRBV4-1,TGCGCCAGCAGCCAAGGTGGTCCCGCCTACGAGCAGTACTTC,CASSQGGPAYEQYF
NA,TRBJ2-7,NA,TRBV10-3,TGTGCCACCGGGGACGATTCGTACGAGCAGTACTTC,CATGDDSYEQYF
NA,TRBJ2-7,NA,TRBV29-1,TGCAGCGCCCGATCAGGGTTATCCTACGAGCAGTACTTC,CSARSGLSYEQYF
NA,TRBJ2-5,TRBD2,TRBV2,TGTGCCAGCAGTCCTCCGGGACTAGCGGGAGAGACCCAGTACTTC,CASSPPGLAGETQYF
NA,TRBJ2-7,NA,TRBV5-6,TGTGCCAGCCGCGGAGGGGGCTACGAGCAGTACTTC,CASRGGGYEQYF
NA,TRBJ2-7,TRBD2,TRBV13,TGTGCCAGCAGCACCCGGACTAGCGGGAGCCCATACGAGCAGTACTTC,CASSTRTSGSPYEQYF
NA,TRBJ2-7,NA,TRBV4-3,TGCGCCAGCAGCCAAGACCTGGGTAGTCACTACGAGCAGTACTTC,CASSQDLGSHYEQYF
NA,TRBJ2-7,NA,TRBV6-1,TGTGCCAGCAGTGAAGAGTACAGTGCTTTGGAGCAGTACTTC,CASSEEYSALEQYF
NA,TRBJ2-4,TRBD2,TRBV4-1,TGCGCCAGCAGCCGCCTTGACGAGGGAGGGAAAAACATTCAGTACTTC,CASSRLDEGGKNIQYF
NA,TRBJ2-7,NA,TRBV2,TGTGCCAGCATACAGGGTCGGGACGAGCAGTACTTC,CASIQGRDEQYF
NA,TRBJ2-7,NA,TRBV10-1,TGCGCCAGCAGTGACTACGATGGACAGCTGTCGGGGGACGAGCAGTACTTC,CASSDYDGQLSGDEQYF
NA,TRBJ2-7,TRBD1,TRBV2,TGTGCCAGCAGTGAAGTTAATTTGGGACAGGGAAACTACGAGCAGTACTTC,CASSEVNLGQGNYEQYF
NA,TRBJ2-6,TRBD1,TRBV19,TGTGCCAGTAGCAACCGGGACAGGGGGCTTGGAGGGGCCAACGTCCTGACTTTC,CASSNRDRGLGGANVLTF
NA,TRBJ2-1,NA,TRBV6-5,TGTGCCAGCAGTCAAGAAAACTGGTACAATGAGCAGTTCTTC,CASSQENWYNEQFF
NA,TRBJ2-1,TRBD2,TRBV2,TGTGCCGCGTCGAAGCGGGAGGGCTCGGCGGACTACAATGAGCAGTTCTTC,CAASKREGSADYNEQFF
NA,TRBJ2-1,TRBD2,TRBV7-2,TGTGCCAGCAGCCCCTCTAGCGGGAGAGACTACAATGAGCAGTTCTTC,CASSPSSGRDYNEQFF
NA,TRBJ2-1,TRBD2,TRBV5-4,TGTGCCAGCAGCTCCTCTAGCGGGAGGTGGGACAATGAGCAGTTCTTC,CASSSSSGRWDNEQFF
once,TRBJ1-5,NA,TRBV2,TGTGCCAGCTCTGGGCGGGGGGCGCGTGACCAGCCCCAGCATTTT,CASSGRGARDQPQHF
NA,TRBJ2-1,TRBD1,TRBV28,TGTGCCAGCAGTTTGACCGGGACAGCTAACAATGAGCAGTTCTTC,CASSLTGTANNEQFF
NA,TRBJ2-6,TRBD1,TRBV5-1,TGCGCCAGCAGCGCACAGGGGGCCCACTCTTCTGGGGCCAACGTCCTGACTTTC,CASSAQGAHSSGANVLTF
few,TRBJ2-7,TRBD2,TRBV27,TGTGCCAGCAGTTCTACTAGCGACTACGAGCAGTACTTC,CASSSTSDYEQYF
NA,TRBJ2-1,TRBD2,TRBV27,TGTGCCAGCGGACTAGCGGGGAACAATGAGCAGTTCTTC,CASGLAGNNEQFF
NA,TRBJ2-7,NA,TRBV27,TGTGCCAGCAGTTTAATGGGGGACCAACCCTACGAGCAGTACTTC,CASSLMGDQPYEQYF
NA,TRBJ2-1,NA,TRBV30,TGTGCCTGGAGTGATTCGGGGGACAATGAGCAGTTCTTC,CAWSDSGDNEQFF